A single sample is the source of the 9 T cell receptor beta chains below, sequenced in a study of cytomegalovirus exposure and HLA in healthy donors. PCR was performed using 60 Vbeta and 13 Jbeta primers. Generated by immunoSEQ multiplex PCR, the TCRdb table keeps only in-frame clones and is missing some. The sample has 76,000 or so clones; 73% are singletons. Sequences were obtained from PBMCs. The receptors shown here come from a woman aged 40-49 years in good health and CMV-seropositive.

Only a few counts were recorded for this clone. The J gene is TRBJ1-4, the V gene TRBV6-1, with 7 positions matching TRBD1. V shed 8 bases and J 8 bases; nucleotides not matched to a gene: 5. The CDR3 contains 12 residues. Germline CDR1 reads MNHNS; CDR2 reads SASEGT. CDR3 residues: CASADRVEKLFF. The CDR3 DNA follows: TGTGCCAGCGCTGACAGGGTCGAAAAACTGTTTTTT.

The chain combines TRBV5-6 with TRBJ1-2; a possible D gene is TRBD1 (5 bases). In germline, CDR1 is SGHDT, CDR2 YYEEEE. The V gene lost 7 bases and the J gene lost 6 bases, with 13 bases spanning the gap. CDR3 length equals 12 residues. The CDR3 protein is CASGLGGDGYTF. The CDR3 DNA reads TGTGCCAGCGGACTTGGAGGGGATGGCTACACCTTC. The variable domain in full, completed from reference TRBV5-6 and TRBJ1-2, reads DAGVTQSPTHLIKTRGQQVTLRCSPKSGHDTVSWYQQALGQGPQFIFQYYEEEERQRGNFPDRFSGHQFPNYSSELNVNALLLGDSALYLCASGLGGDGYTFGSGTRLTVV.

The sample holds a few counts of this clone. V is TRBV6-5 and J is TRBJ1-1; 9 positions agree with TRBD1. With 9 bases clipped from V and 7 bases from J, the junction kept 9 bases outside the gene matches. The V gene's germline CDR1 is MNHEY and CDR2 SVGAGI. The CDR3 has 13 residues. CDR3 nucleotide sequence: TGTGCCAGTTGCTGGGGACAGGGATATGAAGCTTTCTTT. Protein: CASCWGQGYEAFF.

V gene TRBV5-1 combines with J gene TRBJ1-2; tentatively, D is TRBD1 (6 bases). The ends were cut back, 3 bases at V and 3 bases at J, with 12 bases in the middle. CDR1 and CDR2 from the germline V gene are SGHRS and YFSETQ. CDR3 length: 14 residues. CDR3 protein: CASSSTGKDYGYTF. Written as DNA, the CDR3 is TGCGCCAGCAGCTCAACAGGGAAGGACTATGGCTACACCTTC.

The chain links TRBV28 to TRBJ2-1, with D hard to call. Germline CDR1 MDHEN, CDR2 SYDVKM. The CDR3 is made up of 13 amino acids. V was clipped by 4 bases and J by 5 bases, with 9 bases between them. The CDR3 reads CASSSFLNNEQFF. The DNA for the CDR3 is TGTGCCAGCAGTTCCTTCCTTAACAATGAGCAGTTCTTC.

This chain links TRBV4-2 with TRBJ2-1, with 9 bases matching TRBD2. CDR3 length equals 18 residues. With 0 bases clipped from V and 5 bases from J, the junction kept 11 bases outside the gene matches. CDR1 and CDR2 from the germline V gene are LGHNA and YNFKEQ. CDR3 sequence (DNA): TGTGCCAGCAGCCAAGAAGGGTCTCGCGGGGGGGCCCACAATGAGCAGTTCTTC. It encodes CASSQEGSRGGAHNEQFF.

On this clone: Other DNA sequences of this sample code for an identical CDR3. The gene calls are TRBV29-1 and TRBJ1-1; no definite D call. From germline, CDR1 is SQVTM and CDR2 ANQGSEA. This CDR3 is 14 amino acids long. V was clipped by 6 bases and J by 5 bases, with 19 bases between them. The CDR3 coding sequence is TGCAGCGTGGTCGCGGCCCAATCCGTAACTGAAGCTTTCTTT. Translating it yields CSVVAAQSVTEAFF.

This sequence joins TRBV2 and TRBJ2-3; 8 bases are shared with TRBD2. The CDR3 runs to 19 residues. Germline values: CDR1 SNHLY, CDR2 FYNNEI. J lost 1 base, V lost 7 bases, and 19 bases had no gene match. CDR3 protein: CASIPPPGGGGRGTDTQYF. In nucleotides, the CDR3 is TGTGCCAGCATTCCACCCCCGGGCGGCGGGGGGAGGGGCACAGATACGCAGTATTTT.

The CDR3 here is CALTRLGGLDTQYF. The CDR3 DNA is TGTGCCTTGACCCGGTTGGGGGGACTCGATACGCAGTATTTT. The chain recombines TRBV30 with TRBJ2-3; D perhaps matches TRBD2 (6 bases). The CDR3 has 14 residues. In germline, CDR1 is GTSNPN, CDR2 SVGIG (reference sequence). The V and J ends lost 7 bases and 6 bases respectively, with 20 bases between them.